This passage covers 2 T cell receptor beta chains from one sample sequenced in a study of tumor-infiltrating lymphocytes in primary liver carcinoma. Priming with a constant-region primer yielded TCR beta cDNA from roughly 0.45 ug total RNA. Slightly modified ARM-PCR, run as three nested multiplex PCR rounds, produced the TCR beta libraries. The first two PCR rounds, approximately 10 cycles each, used TRBV1-TRBV30 forward primers and a C-beta reverse primer. MiXCR was run by TCRdb on the multiplex PCR reads, yielding one entry per CDR3 protein. The sample consists of 150,000 to 200,000 distinct CDR3 sequences, around 60% of them appearing once. It was unsorted whole blood that yielded blood RNA, and germline DNA was also extracted. Source material: peripheral blood. The receptors stem from a man in his forties or fifties with primary liver carcinoma and hepatitis B virus infection.

This clonotype was counted a few times. This chain connects TRBV10-3 to TRBJ2-5; D unresolved. The germline V gene has CDR1 ENHRY and CDR2 SYGVKD. The CDR3 extends over 14 amino acids. The V end lost 6 bases, the J end lost 1 base, and 12 bases lay between the germline ends. CDR3 coding DNA: TGTGCCATCAGCTCCTTGATGGGCCAAGAGACCCAGTACTTC. Its translation is CAISSLMGQETQYF.

This clonotype came up once. At one of its ends the junction is not consistent with the germline gene, which may arise from a read error. This rearrangement joins TRBV11-2 to TRBJ1-5; D remains ambiguous. The CDR3 runs to 15 residues. CDR1 and CDR2 from the germline V gene are SGHAT and FQNNGV. This chain's CDR3 is CASSLGLQSNQSQHF. CDR3 DNA sequence: TGTGCCAGCAGCTTAGGGCTTCAAAGCAATCAGTCCCAGCATTTT.